The 28 T cell receptor beta chains in this list originate from one sample, sequenced in a study of PD-1 blockade in classical Hodgkin lymphoma. Here immunoSEQ multiplex PCR was the method, and the copy in TCRdb shows in-frame clones only, minus some. The table records about 20,000 clones, approximately 80% of them present only once. Time point: cycle 4 day 1 (C4D1), after six to seven weeks of nivolumab. Each patient experienced a relapse that followed autologous stem cell transplantation, and brentuximab vedotin exposure varied. This material consisted of peripheral blood mononuclear cells (PBMCs), taken before the fourth cycle of nivolumab. Every receptor here comes from a human donor with classical Hodgkin lymphoma.

This chain uses TRBV10-1 with TRBJ2-1; the match to TRBD2 covers 8 bases. This CDR3 has 14 amino acids. V dropped 3 bases and J dropped 7; count of bases not matched to a gene: 5. The V gene's germline CDR1 is WNHNN and CDR2 SYGVQD (reference sequence). The CDR3, as DNA: TGCGCCAGCAGTGACCAGCGGGAGCGGAATGAGCAGTTCTTC. Translation: CASSDQRERNEQFF.

The chain carries TRBV30 and TRBJ1-2; perhaps TRBD1 as D (5 bases). The CDR3 totals 12 residues. V was pared by 2 bases and J by 4 bases, with 8 bases between. The germline V gene encodes CDR1 GTSNPN and CDR2 SVGIG (reference sequence). The CDR3 coding sequence is TGTGCCTGGAGTCCCCAGGGCTATGGCTACACCTTC. It encodes CAWSPQGYGYTF.

This CDR3 is CASSQAGDKTQYF. For the CDR3, the DNA is TGTGCCAGCAGCCAGGCGGGCGATAAGACCCAGTACTTC. The chain couples TRBV7-7 to TRBJ2-5; weak D call: TRBD2 (5 bases). Looked up from germline, CDR1 is SSHAT and CDR2 is FNYEAQ (reference sequence). The CDR3 has 13 amino acids. V lost 5 bases, J lost 6 bases, and 13 bases lay in between.

The chain recombines TRBV5-4 with TRBJ2-2; 7 bases agree with TRBD1. CDR1 is SGHNT and CDR2 is YYREEE in the germline V gene (reference sequence). V gave up 2 bases and J gave up 3 bases; unmatched junction bases: 1. The CDR3 totals 14 residues. The CDR3, as DNA: TGTGCCAGCAGCTTCGGACAGGACACCGGGGAGCTGTTTTTT. It yields the protein CASSFGQDTGELFF.

The chain uses TRBV7-9 and TRBJ1-6, with D possibly TRBD1 on 5 matching bases. Germline V gives CDR1 SEHNR, CDR2 FQNEAQ (reference sequence). This CDR3 is 14 amino acids long. Deletions cut 1 base from V and 7 bases from J, with 8 bases between. The CDR3 spells CASSLGGANSPLHF. Here the CDR3 DNA reads TGTGCCAGCAGCTTAGGTGGGGCCAATTCACCCCTCCACTTT.

The J gene is TRBJ2-2, the V gene TRBV5-1; TRBD2 aligns across 9 bases. The germline gives CDR1 SGHRS, CDR2 YFSETQ. Germline trimming cut 0 bases from V and 4 bases from J; bases unmatched to any gene: 7. The CDR3 length is 17 residues. CDR3 sequence reads: CASSLGTSARVTGELFF. The CDR3 DNA reads TGCGCCAGCAGCTTGGGGACTAGCGCCAGGGTCACCGGGGAGCTGTTTTTT. The complete variable domain, with remaining parts taken from reference TRBV5-1 and TRBJ2-2, reads KAGVTQTPRYLIKTRGQQVTLSCSPISGHRSVSWYQQTPGQGLQFLFEYFSETQRNKGNFPGRFSGRQFSNSRSEMNVSTLELGDSALYLCASSLGTSARVTGELFFGEGSRLTVL.

CDR3 sequence: CASSEWSEKLFF. CDR3 in DNA: TGTGCCAGCAGTGAATGGAGTGAAAAACTGTTTTTT. The chain carries TRBV25-1 and TRBJ1-4; no definite D call. The CDR3 has 12 amino acids. The germline CDR1 and CDR2 sequences are MGHDK and SYGVNS. Trimming stripped 1 base from V and 7 bases from J, with 4 bases between.

The chain has TRBV5-1 and TRBJ2-1, with 10 bases matching TRBD2. The germline CDR1 and CDR2 sequences are SGHRS and YFSETQ. With 1 base clipped from V and 8 bases from J, the junction kept 3 bases outside the gene matches. CDR3 length: 14 residues. CDR3 coding DNA: TGCGCCAGCAGCTTGTCTAGCGGGGGCTATGAGCAGTTCTTC. This gives the protein CASSLSSGGYEQFF.

The V call is TRBV7-2, the J call TRBJ1-5; 10 nucleotides match TRBD1. There are 15 residues in the CDR3. CDR1 is SGHTA, CDR2 FQGNSA, per germline. The J segment lost 6 bases and the V segment lost 3 bases, leaving 5 bases of the junction unmatched. CDR3: CASSFETGGGQPQHF. The CDR3 DNA reads TGTGCCAGCAGCTTTGAGACAGGGGGCGGTCAGCCCCAGCATTTT.

Within the sample, this clone is medium-sized. The sample carries other DNA sequences with the same CDR3. The DNA for the CDR3 is TGTGCCAGCTCACCCAACGACGCCTACGAGCAGTACTTC. It specifies CASSPNDAYEQYF. This chain links TRBV18 with TRBJ2-7; no clear D gene. The germline V and J ends were trimmed by 3 bases and 2 bases, with 8 bases remaining between them. There are 13 residues in the CDR3. CDR1 is KGHSH, CDR2 LQKENI, per germline.

The V and J genes are TRBV7-9 and TRBJ1-4; TRBD1 might be the D (5 bases). Germline V lookup: CDR1 SEHNR, CDR2 FQNEAQ (reference sequence). The CDR3 is 14 residues long. Deletions cut 8 bases from V and 0 bases from J, with 10 bases between. In DNA form, the CDR3 reads TGTGCCAGCTTGGAGGGGTCAACTAATGAAAAACTGTTTTTT. It encodes CASLEGSTNEKLFF. The full variable domain, with the rest looked up from reference TRBV7-9 and TRBJ1-4, is DTGVSQNPRHKITKRGQNVTFRCDPISEHNRLYWYRQTLGQGPEFLTYFQNEAQLEKSRLLSDRFSAERPKGSFSTLEIQRTEQGDSAMYLCASLEGSTNEKLFFGSGTQLSVL.

This clone occurred once. The junction departs from the called germline gene at one end, perhaps through a read error. The gene calls are TRBV28 and TRBJ2-7; TRBD1 is a possible D gene (5 bases). There are 12 residues in the CDR3. CDR1 is MDHEN and CDR2 is SYDVKM in the germline V gene. The CDR3 sequence: CASSPVGRVSSF. The DNA for the CDR3 is TGTGCCAGCAGTCCCGTCGGCAGGGTGTCGAGCTTC.

The chain is built from TRBV7-2 and TRBJ2-3; 16 bases map to TRBD2. The CDR3 consists of 18 residues. With 2 bases clipped from V and 5 bases from J, the junction kept 7 bases outside the gene matches. Germline CDR1 and CDR2: SGHTA and FQGNSA. CDR3 nucleotides: TGTGCCAGCAGCTTATGGGGACTAGCGGGGGGGCGGAGAGATACGCAGTATTTT. Translating gives CASSLWGLAGGRRDTQYF. Full variable domain (outside the CDR3, taken from reference TRBV7-2 and TRBJ2-3): GAGVSQSPSNKVTEKGKDVELRCDPISGHTALYWYRQSLGQGLEFLIYFQGNSAPDKSGLPSDRFSAERTGGSVSTLTIQRTQQEDSAVYLCASSLWGLAGGRRDTQYFGPGTRLTVL.

J is TRBJ2-2 and V is TRBV6-6; TRBD1 aligns across 8 bases. Germline V lookup: CDR1 MNHNY, CDR2 SVGAGI (reference sequence). The CDR3 runs 16 residues. Trimming took 6 bases from V and 5 from J; bases not matched to a gene: 11. CDR3 loop: CASRRTGKRRTGELFF. In DNA form, the CDR3 reads TGTGCCAGCAGAAGGACAGGGAAGCGTAGGACCGGGGAGCTGTTTTTT.

In DNA form, the CDR3 reads TGTGCCAGCAGCCTCGTGACGGAAGAGACCCAGTACTTC. As protein: CASSLVTEETQYF. This chain links TRBV5-6 with TRBJ2-5; D gene unclear. This CDR3 comprises 13 residues. From germline, CDR1 is SGHDT and CDR2 YYEEEE. Deletions cut 4 bases from V and 3 bases from J, with 10 bases between.

The V gene is TRBV5-6, the J gene TRBJ2-2, with 10 bases fitting TRBD2. The ends lost 1 base at V and 0 bases at J; junction bases unmatched: 3. Germline CDR1 reads SGHDT; CDR2 reads YYEEEE. The CDR3 sequence is 17 residues long. The CDR3 protein is CASSLRLAGANTGELFF. The CDR3 region has the DNA TGTGCCAGCAGCTTGAGGCTAGCGGGGGCGAACACCGGGGAGCTGTTTTTT. Full variable domain (rest looked up from reference TRBV5-6 and TRBJ2-2): DAGVTQSPTHLIKTRGQQVTLRCSPKSGHDTVSWYQQALGQGPQFIFQYYEEEERQRGNFPDRFSGHQFPNYSSELNVNALLLGDSALYLCASSLRLAGANTGELFFGEGSRLTVL.

This rearrangement joins TRBV7-3 to TRBJ2-1; D is perhaps TRBD1 (5 bases). The CDR3 covers 15 residues. The V end was cut by 6 bases, the J end by 9 bases, with 21 bases between. The V gene's germline CDR1 is SGHTA and CDR2 FQGTGA. The chain's CDR3 is CASSSKGISSSEQFF. In DNA, the CDR3 is TGTGCCAGCAGTTCTAAGGGGATCTCCAGCAGTGAGCAGTTCTTC.

The V call is TRBV7-6, the J call TRBJ2-5; 14 nucleotides agree with TRBD2. CDR1 and CDR2 from the germline V gene are SGHVS and FNYEAQ. CDR3 size: 17 residues. With V trimmed by 4 bases and J by 2 bases, 6 bases remained unmatched. This CDR3 is CASSSPTSGGAQETQYF. CDR3 bases: TGTGCCAGCAGCTCGCCGACTAGCGGGGGGGCACAAGAGACCCAGTACTTC.

The chain couples TRBV5-1 to TRBJ1-1, with D possibly TRBD1 on 5 matching bases. The CDR3 length is 13 residues. V was clipped by 3 bases and J by 1 base, with 7 bases between them. The V gene's germline CDR1 is SGHRS and CDR2 YFSETQ. Here the CDR3 reads CASSYGGNTEAFF. The DNA of the CDR3 is TGCGCCAGCAGCTATGGGGGGAACACTGAAGCTTTCTTT.

The CDR3 protein is CASSVGGQETQYF. CDR3 sequence (DNA): TGTGCCAGCAGCGTAGGGGGCCAAGAGACCCAGTACTTC. The gene calls are TRBV9 and TRBJ2-5; D call uncertain. Per the germline V gene, CDR1 is SGDLS and CDR2 is YYNGEE. The CDR3 totals 13 residues. V lost 0 bases to trimming and J lost 1 base, with 4 bases between them.

The chain links TRBV10-1 to TRBJ2-1; unclear D gene. The CDR3 length is 13 residues. Germline-derived CDR1 and CDR2 are WNHNN and SYGVQD (reference sequence). V was trimmed by 0 bases and J by 6 bases, leaving 6 bases between them. The CDR3: CASSESTLNEQFF. The DNA of the CDR3 is TGCGCCAGCAGTGAGTCAACGCTCAATGAGCAGTTCTTC.

The chain carries TRBV6-5 and TRBJ1-1; 7 bases fit TRBD1. Germline trimming cut 6 bases from V and 8 bases from J; bases unmatched to any gene: 12. The CDR3 has 14 amino acids. CDR1 MNHEY and CDR2 SVGAGI come from the germline V gene. The CDR3 nucleotides are TGTGCCAGCAGCCTATCGGCAGGGGGGCACGAAGCTTTCTTT. This translates into CASSLSAGGHEAFF.

This clone occurred once. The rearrangement links TRBV28 to TRBJ1-2; 7 bases align to TRBD1. From germline, CDR1 is MDHEN and CDR2 SYDVKM. This CDR3 is 22 amino acids long. V gave up 5 bases and J gave up 4 bases; unmatched junction bases: 31. CDR3 amino acids: CASSLPSPPSRSRDRAPYGYTF. The CDR3 coding sequence is TGTGCCAGCAGTCTCCCGTCCCCCCCCTCGCGCTCTCGAGACAGGGCTCCCTATGGCTACACCTTC.

The genes are TRBV7-3 and TRBJ2-7, with D possibly being TRBD1 or TRBD2 (6 bases each). CDR1 and CDR2 from the germline V gene are SGHTA and FQGTGA. V was cut by 0 bases and J by 3 bases, with 15 bases left in between. CDR3 length: 16 amino acids. The CDR3 region has the DNA TGTGCCAGCAGCTTAACGGGGTCCGGGGGCCTCTACGAGCAGTACTTC. Its translation is CASSLTGSGGLYEQYF.

This clone was seen a handful of times. The chain carries TRBV7-3 and TRBJ2-3; D is unclear. Between the trimmed V and J ends, which lost 0 bases and 0 bases, there was a span of 10 bases. The CDR3 loop spans 16 amino acids. Germline V CDR1 and CDR2: SGHTA, FQGTGA. CDR3 sequence reads: CASSLTGAQSTDTQYF. The DNA of the CDR3 is TGTGCCAGCAGCTTAACCGGCGCCCAAAGCACAGATACGCAGTATTTT.

The chain links TRBV5-1 to TRBJ1-4; 11 bases line up with TRBD1. Trimming cost V 4 bases and J 4 bases; bases outside gene matches: 6. This CDR3 has 16 residues. Germline CDR1 reads SGHRS; CDR2 reads YFSETQ. The CDR3 sequence is CASSRDGTGGNEKLFF. CDR3 coding DNA: TGCGCCAGCAGCCGGGATGGGACAGGGGGTAATGAAAAACTGTTTTTT.

This clone was observed a single time. The rearrangement joins TRBV19 to TRBJ1-5, with D unresolved. The CDR3 totals 16 residues. CDR1 LNHDA and CDR2 SQIVND come from the germline V gene (reference sequence). V gave up 5 bases and J gave up 4 bases, with 18 bases separating them. Here the CDR3 reads CASSYSHMGGNQPQHF. In DNA form, the CDR3 reads TGTGCCAGTAGTTACTCCCACATGGGAGGGAATCAGCCCCAGCATTTT.

Points on this clone: One junction end does not reproduce the germline sequence, and a read error may be involved. V is TRBV27 and J is TRBJ2-7; 12 positions match TRBD1. Germline V gene sequence: CDR1 MNHEY, CDR2 SMNVEV (reference sequence). The CDR3 covers 16 residues. For the CDR3, the DNA is TGTGCCGGCAGCTTCTGGGGACAGGGGGCTTCAGACGGGCAGTACTTC. Translation: CAGSFWGQGASDGQYF.